This TCR beta chain was observed in a study of CD8+ T cells in alopecia areata. At the level of the study: Those treated were given oral tofacitinib at 5 to 10 mg twice daily.

This clone was recorded once. CDR1 MNHEY and CDR2 SVGAGI come from the germline V gene. V was clipped by 2 bases and J by 8 bases; unmatched bases: 10. This CDR3 comprises 16 residues. Sorting from PBMCs produced CD4+ and CD8+ T cells. After isolation, RNA underwent reverse transcription to generate cDNA as the sequencing template. Sequencing used immunoSEQ multiplex PCR; TCRdb keeps in-frame clones, though not all of them. The table includes some 150,000 clones, around half detected once. The chain is built from TRBV6-5 and TRBJ2-3; 10 bases line up with TRBD2. This TCR came from a human donor with alopecia areata. Sequenced here: CD8+ T cells sorted from blood, sampled at week 0. The CDR3 region is CASSYTERGGLVTQYF. The DNA of the CDR3 is TGTGCCAGCAGTTACACGGAGCGGGGGGGTCTGGTTACGCAGTATTTT.